This paragraph reports one T cell receptor beta chain. One end of the junction is discordant with germline, which a read error may explain. Germline loops: CDR1 SGHRS, CDR2 YFSETQ. This CDR3 has 12 residues. This entry comes from a study of cytomegalovirus exposure and HLA in healthy donors. Amplification used 60 Vbeta primers and 13 Jbeta primers. Method: immunoSEQ multiplex PCR; TCRdb's copy keeps in-frame clones and lacks some. The table has about 150,000 clones, over 70% seen once; the top ten hold under 2.5%. The sample was PBMCs. This clonotype was obtained from a man aged 25 to 45 in good health and CMV-seronegative. The V and J genes are TRBV5-1 and TRBJ2-3; no firm D call. CDR3: CASCFLGDTQYF. The CDR3, as DNA: TGCGCCAGCTGCTTCCTTGGCGATACGCAGTATTTT.